This record concerns one TCR beta chain sequence. Its antigen is unidentified. This specimen belongs to a study of identical twins. All donors comprised healthy Caucasians. The length of the CDR3 is 14 residues. With 7 bases removed from V and 0 bases from J, the gap between germline ends came to 7 bases. TCRdb reprocessed the 5' RACE reads via MiXCR and lists one record per CDR3 protein. The sample includes more than 600,000 distinct CDR3 sequences, roughly 18% seen only once; the top ten take around 13%. Points from the study as a whole: Fewer insertions were carried by abundant cord blood beta clonotypes, but none was seen in memory repertoires.

These data were also reused for a study on T cells expressing NK-cell markers. This second report adds: It was from sorted CD3+CD56+NKG2C+, CD3+CD56+NKG2C- and CD3+CD56-NKG2C+ T cells that TCR beta repertoires came. The study sequenced eight donors, seven HCMV-seropositive and one seronegative.

This chain uses TRBV12-3 or TRBV12-4 with TRBJ2-6, with unresolved D. This TCR derives from a woman aged 18-29 years in good health. Source material: PBMCs. In DNA form, the CDR3 reads TGTGCCAGCATTCGTGACTCTGGGGCCAACGTCCTGACTTTC. It codes for CASIRDSGANVLTF.